One sample yielded the 6 T cell receptor beta chains listed below, sequenced in a study of post-analysis software for immune sequencing data. Unique molecular identifiers tagged the TCR beta cDNA libraries. TCRdb reanalysed the PCR reads using MiXCR and keeps one entry per CDR3 protein. The sample holds about 400,000 distinct CDR3 sequences; less than 35% are singletons and the top ten take roughly 12%. Broader study findings: The five TRBV segments detected at higher frequency in patients than in controls included TRBV5-6, TRBV5-1 and TRBV20-1.

These receptors have no identified antigens. Specimen: blood. These receptors were obtained from a girl aged 10 to 17 with multiple sclerosis.

V gene TRBV6-1 combines with J gene TRBJ2-5; D is possibly TRBD1 (5 bases). The CDR3 spans 13 residues. V gave up 10 bases and J gave up 1 base, with 13 bases separating them. Germline lookup yields CDR1 MNHNS and CDR2 SASEGT. The CDR3 here is CANRMGPQETQYF. The CDR3 DNA sequence: TGTGCCAACAGAATGGGGCCCCAAGAGACCCAGTACTTC.

The V gene is TRBV10-3, the J gene TRBJ2-3; 11 positions match TRBD2. The V gene end was trimmed by 2 bases and the J gene end by 10 bases; junction bases not matched to a gene: 2. The CDR3 totals 13 residues. CDR1 is ENHRY and CDR2 is SYGVKD in the germline V gene. The CDR3 region has the DNA TGTGCCATCAGTGAGCGTAGCGGGGGGGCGCAGTATTTT. Translated: CAISERSGGAQYF.

In this sample, this clonotype turned up a few times. V gene TRBV12-3 or TRBV12-4 combines with J gene TRBJ1-1; 9 nucleotides match TRBD1. This CDR3 spans 15 amino acids. The trim removed 2 bases at V and 5 bases at J, leaving 6 bases unmatched. CDR3 in amino acids: CASSLMDRGQTEAFF. As DNA, the CDR3 is TGTGCCAGCAGTTTAATGGACAGGGGTCAAACTGAAGCTTTCTTT.

This clonotype was seen only a few times. The chain carries TRBV4-2 and TRBJ2-7; tentatively, D is TRBD1 or TRBD2 (5 bases each). Trimming left V 3 bases short and J 0 bases short, with 12 bases between. CDR3 length equals 15 residues. Germline V gene lookup returns CDR1 LGHNA and CDR2 YNFKEQ. CDR3 in amino acids: CASSHSGTASYEQYF. The CDR3, as DNA: TGTGCCAGCAGCCATTCCGGGACGGCCTCCTACGAGCAGTACTTC.

This clonotype was seen a few times. This chain joins TRBV7-9 and TRBJ2-3; maybe TRBD1 (5 bases). V lost 5 bases and J lost 2, with 17 bases in between. The CDR3 consists of 16 residues. Per germline, CDR1 SEHNR and CDR2 FQNEAQ (reference sequence). CDR3 region: CASSPGLADYTDTQYF. The CDR3 region has the DNA TGTGCCAGCAGCCCAGGGTTGGCAGATTACACAGATACGCAGTATTTT.

This clonotype is labeled medium-sized. The rearrangement links TRBV20-1 to TRBJ2-7, with D perhaps matching TRBD1 (7 bases). The CDR3 runs 14 residues. V was shortened by 2 bases and J by 9 bases, with 20 bases between the two germline ends. Germline CDR1 is DFQATT and CDR2 is SNEGSKA (reference sequence). The CDR3 sequence: CSARPLRDSFGQYF. The DNA for the CDR3 is TGCAGTGCTAGACCCTTGCGGGACAGCTTTGGGCAGTACTTC.